This is a list of T cell receptor beta chains from one sample in a study of CD8+CD57+ T cells in acquired aplastic anemia. TCRdb reanalysed the reads using MiXCR and keeps one entry per CDR3 protein. Among 75,000 to 80,000 distinct CDR3 sequences listed, around 70% were seen once. The source material was sorted CD4+, CD8+, or CD8+CD57+ T cells (not recorded which) from PBMCs. The source of these receptors is a human donor with aplastic anemia. The CDR3 runs from the conserved cysteine through the conserved F or W.

v_call: TRBV20-1
cdr3_aa: CSARDGDKPQHF

v_call: TRBV19
cdr3_aa: CASSIDQGGPGELFF

v_call: TRBV27
cdr3_aa: CASRKITSSYEQYF

v_call: TRBV7-3
cdr3_aa: CASSYSGNTIYF

v_call: TRBV15
cdr3_aa: CASQSRARGATSPLHF

v_call: TRBV9
cdr3_aa: CASSPLQGNYGYTF

v_call: TRBV7-7
cdr3_aa: CASSLAQGLYEQYF

v_call: TRBV10-3
cdr3_aa: CAISESTSSADTQYF

v_call: TRBV9
cdr3_aa: CASSLRTGTGELFF

v_call: TRBV28
cdr3_aa: CASSPRASGQPQHF

v_call: TRBV15
cdr3_aa: CATSRDAGDRGLGYTF